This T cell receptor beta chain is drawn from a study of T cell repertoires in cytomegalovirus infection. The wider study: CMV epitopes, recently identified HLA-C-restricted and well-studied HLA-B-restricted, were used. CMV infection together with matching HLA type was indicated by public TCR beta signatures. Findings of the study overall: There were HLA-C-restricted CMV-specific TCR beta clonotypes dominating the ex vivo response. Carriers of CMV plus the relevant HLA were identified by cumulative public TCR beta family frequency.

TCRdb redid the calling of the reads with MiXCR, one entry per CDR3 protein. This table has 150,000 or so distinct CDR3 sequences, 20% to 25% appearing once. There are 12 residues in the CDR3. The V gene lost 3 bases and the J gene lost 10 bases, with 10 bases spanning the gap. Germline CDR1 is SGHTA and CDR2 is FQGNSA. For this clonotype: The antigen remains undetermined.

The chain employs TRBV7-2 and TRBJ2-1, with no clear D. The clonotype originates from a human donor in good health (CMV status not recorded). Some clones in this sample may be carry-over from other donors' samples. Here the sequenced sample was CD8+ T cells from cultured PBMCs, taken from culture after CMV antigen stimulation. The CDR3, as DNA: TGTGCCAGCAGCTTCCAGCCGAGAGAGCAGTTCTTC. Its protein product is CASSFQPREQFF.